Described below is a single T cell receptor beta chain sequence and its context. The record originates from a study of blood T cell repertoires in COVID-19. For the study at large: Samples of COVID-19 (acute and convalescent) were obtained from the United States, Italy and Spain. From T cells, B-cell-depleted T cells, or PBMCs came the material, which was cDNA or gDNA.

Patients of the Seattle cohort, enrolled during active infection, were followed longitudinally. Per the study methods: Reference gene primer amplification yielded estimated nucleated cell counts. Measured with immunoSEQ multiplex PCR; TCRdb has only the in-frame clones, and not every one. That table is the source of V, J and clone size, and D and trimming were worked out from the DNA. This sample has about 350,000 clones; roughly 86% occur once, and the top ten carry 7.5% to 10%. The V end was cut by 1 base, the J end by 10 bases, with 16 bases between. This CDR3 is built from 14 residues. Germline V lookup: CDR1 SGHVS, CDR2 FQNEAQ.

The specimen was peripheral blood. The clonotype comes from a man aged 30 to 39 with COVID-19, enrolled during active disease. V usage is TRBV7-8 and J usage is TRBJ1-1; possibly TRBD1 for D (6 bases). The CDR3 sequence: CASSLVGGQAGAFF. The DNA of the CDR3 is TGTGCCAGCAGCTTAGTCGGGGGGCAGGCGGGAGCTTTCTTT. Complete variable domain (other parts from reference TRBV7-8 and TRBJ1-1): GAGVSQSPRYKVAKRGQDVALRCDPISGHVSLFWYQQALGQGPEFLTYFQNEAQLDKSGLPSDRFFAERPEGSVSTLKIQRTQQEDSAVYLCASSLVGGQAGAFFGQGTRLTVV.